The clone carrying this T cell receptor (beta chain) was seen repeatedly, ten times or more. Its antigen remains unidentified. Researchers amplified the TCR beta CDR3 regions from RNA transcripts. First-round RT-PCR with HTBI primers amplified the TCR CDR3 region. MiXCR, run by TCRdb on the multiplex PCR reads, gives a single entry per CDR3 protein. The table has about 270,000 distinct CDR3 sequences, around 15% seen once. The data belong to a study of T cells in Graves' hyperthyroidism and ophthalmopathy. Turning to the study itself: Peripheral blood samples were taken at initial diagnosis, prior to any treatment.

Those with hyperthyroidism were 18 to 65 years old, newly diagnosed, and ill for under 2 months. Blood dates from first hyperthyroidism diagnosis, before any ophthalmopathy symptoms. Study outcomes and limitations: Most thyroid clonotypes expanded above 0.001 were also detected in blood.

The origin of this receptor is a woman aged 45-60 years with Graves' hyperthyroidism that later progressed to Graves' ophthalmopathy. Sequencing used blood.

CDR3 residues: CASSEGGLSYEQYF. Written as DNA, the CDR3 is TGTGCCAGCAGTGAAGGGGGTTTAAGCTACGAGCAGTACTTC. The chain uses TRBV6-1 and TRBJ2-7; D not resolved. The CDR3 has 14 residues. Trimming took 1 base from V and 3 from J, leaving 10 bases between them. CDR1 and CDR2 (germline): MNHNS, SASEGT.